These 25 T cell receptor beta chains originate from one sample sequenced in a study of cytomegalovirus exposure and HLA in healthy donors. The data were produced by immunoSEQ multiplex PCR, yet TCRdb's version contains in-frame clones alone and is incomplete. The profile covers 160,000 or so clones, with more than 75% appearing a single time and almost 3% taken by the ten largest. Sequenced input: PBMCs. These receptors all come from a man between 18 and 29 years old in good health and CMV-seronegative.

The chain uses TRBV4-3 and TRBJ1-4, with 9 bases lining up with TRBD1. Germline assignment: CDR1 LGHNA and CDR2 YSLEER. Trimming removed 5 bases from V and 3 bases from J; junction bases left unmatched: 4. The CDR3 totals 15 residues. CDR3: CASSERTGANEKLFF. CDR3 sequence (DNA): TGCGCCAGCAGCGAGAGGACAGGGGCTAATGAAAAACTGTTTTTT.

This chain connects TRBV7-9 to TRBJ2-2; 7 bases agree with TRBD2. V shed 5 bases and J 3 bases; nucleotides not matched to a gene: 6. CDR1 SEHNR and CDR2 FQNEAQ come from the germline V gene (reference sequence). The CDR3 contains 15 residues. The CDR3 here is CASSPGGGYTGELFF. The CDR3 nucleotides read TGTGCCAGCAGCCCCGGGGGAGGGTACACCGGGGAGCTGTTTTTT.

The J gene is TRBJ2-5, the V gene TRBV11-2, with a possible D match to TRBD2 (5 bases). This CDR3 is 16 amino acids long. V lost 1 base to trimming and J lost 5 bases, with 17 bases between them. The germline CDR1 and CDR2 sequences are SGHAT and FQNNGV. CDR3: CASSLGGDYRGETQYF. Written as DNA, the CDR3 is TGTGCCAGCAGCTTAGGGGGTGACTACCGTGGGGAGACCCAGTACTTC.

The rearrangement joins TRBV5-6 to TRBJ2-1; possible D gene TRBD2, 6 bases. V gave up 4 bases and J gave up 8 bases, with 19 bases separating them. The CDR3 contains 15 residues. The germline V gene has CDR1 SGHDT and CDR2 YYEEEE. CDR3 nucleotide sequence: TGTGCCAGCAGCCGGACTATCTTTGGGCTTGATGAGCAGTTCTTC. Its protein is CASSRTIFGLDEQFF.

V and J are TRBV19 and TRBJ2-1; tentatively, D is TRBD1 (6 bases). Germline CDR1 is LNHDA and CDR2 is SQIVND (reference sequence). This CDR3 is built from 15 residues. Trimming cost V 5 bases and J 1 base, with 12 bases left between them. In DNA form, the CDR3 reads TGTGCCAGTAGTGAAGGGGGTTCTTCCTACAATGAGCAGTTCTTC. This translates into CASSEGGSSYNEQFF.

V gene TRBV5-6 combines with J gene TRBJ2-1, with 11 bases matching TRBD2. Trimming removed 0 bases from V and 7 bases from J; junction bases left unmatched: 6. The CDR3 runs to 16 residues. The germline V gene encodes CDR1 SGHDT and CDR2 YYEEEE. The CDR3 spells CASSLVTSGSLNEQFF. CDR3 coding DNA: TGTGCCAGCAGCTTGGTTACTAGCGGGAGTTTAAATGAGCAGTTCTTC.

The chain has TRBV4-3 and TRBJ2-7, with TRBD2 identical over 11 bases. V lost 4 bases, J lost 2 bases, and 4 bases stayed unmatched. Germline assignment: CDR1 LGHNA and CDR2 YSLEER. The CDR3 extends over 15 amino acids. CDR3: CASSPGTSGAYEQYF. The CDR3 DNA sequence: TGCGCCAGCAGCCCAGGGACTAGCGGAGCCTACGAGCAGTACTTC.

The CDR3, as DNA: TGTGCCAGCATGGGACAGGCCTTAAACACTGAAGCTTTCTTT. This gives the protein CASMGQALNTEAFF. The J gene is TRBJ1-1, the V gene TRBV28; 8 nucleotides align to TRBD1. The germline gives CDR1 MDHEN, CDR2 SYDVKM. The CDR3 is 14 residues long. Trimming at V came to 7 bases and at J to 2 bases, leaving 6 bases not matched to a gene.

The chain combines TRBV5-1 with TRBJ2-3; the match to TRBD2 covers 9 bases. Germline V gene sequence: CDR1 SGHRS, CDR2 YFSETQ. The V gene end was trimmed by 0 bases and the J gene end by 3 bases; junction bases not matched to a gene: 5. The CDR3 runs to 16 residues. The CDR3 sequence is CASSLAGGGATDTQYF. CDR3 coding DNA: TGCGCCAGCAGCTTGGCAGGCGGGGGGGCAACAGATACGCAGTATTTT.

J is TRBJ2-6 and V is TRBV12-5; D is possibly TRBD1 (5 bases). Trimming left V 5 bases short and J 5 bases short, with 22 bases between. Germline CDR1 is LGHNT and CDR2 is FRNRAP. The CDR3 has 18 residues. The CDR3 reads CASGSLPAGQSRANVLTF. For the CDR3, the DNA is TGTGCTAGTGGTAGTCTGCCTGCAGGACAAAGTCGGGCCAACGTCCTGACTTTC.

The chain recombines TRBV12-5 with TRBJ1-3, with TRBD1 matching 8 bases. CDR3 length equals 16 residues. V was clipped by 4 bases and J by 0 bases; unmatched bases: 5. Germline-derived CDR1 and CDR2 are LGHNT and FRNRAP. The CDR3 spells CASGSGQDHSGNTIYF. The CDR3 bases are TGTGCTAGTGGTTCGGGACAGGACCACTCTGGAAACACCATATATTTT.

This rearrangement joins TRBV11-2 to TRBJ1-4; 11 bases agree with TRBD1. Germline assignment: CDR1 SGHAT and CDR2 FQNNGV. The junction had 4 bases not matched to a gene; V was cut back by 2 bases and J by 8 bases. The CDR3 covers 15 residues. The CDR3 nucleotides read TGTGCCAGCAGCTTAATCCGGGACAGGGGGGAAAAACTGTTTTTT. As protein: CASSLIRDRGEKLFF.

The CDR3 DNA is TGTGCCAGCAGCGTAGACGGGACAGCGAACACCGGGGAGCTGTTTTTT. Its protein is CASSVDGTANTGELFF. The chain employs TRBV9 and TRBJ2-2, with TRBD1 identical over 7 bases. This CDR3 region has 16 residues. With V trimmed by 0 bases and J by 0 bases, 2 bases remained unmatched. Germline loops: CDR1 SGDLS, CDR2 YYNGEE.

The chain carries TRBV7-2 and TRBJ2-7; TRBD1 might be the D (5 bases). This CDR3 has 13 residues. Trimming removed 1 base at V and 4 bases at J, with 8 bases between. Germline CDR1 reads SGHTA; CDR2 reads FQGNSA. DNA of the CDR3: TGTGCCAGCAGCTTAGGGACAACATACGAGCAGTACTTC. It yields the protein CASSLGTTYEQYF.

V and J are TRBV6-1 and TRBJ2-7; 11 bases match TRBD2. V gave up 4 bases and J gave up 0 bases; unmatched junction bases: 5. Germline-derived CDR1 and CDR2 are MNHNS and SASEGT. The CDR3 consists of 16 residues. The CDR3 sequence: CASSGGLAGASYEQYV. DNA of the CDR3: TGTGCCAGCAGTGGCGGACTAGCGGGTGCCTCCTACGAGCAGTACGTC.

This clone turned up a few times. The CDR3 loop reads CASSLVRLAGTEAFF. CDR3 DNA: TGTGCCAGCAGCTTAGTACGGCTAGCGGGGACTGAAGCTTTCTTT. This rearrangement joins TRBV7-9 to TRBJ1-1; D gene ambiguous. With 1 base removed from V and 5 bases from J, the gap between germline ends came to 14 bases. This CDR3 comprises 15 residues. Germline V lookup: CDR1 SEHNR, CDR2 FQNEAQ (reference sequence).

The V and J genes are TRBV30 and TRBJ2-3; 8 nucleotides match TRBD1. The CDR3 loop spans 15 amino acids. From germline, CDR1 is GTSNPN and CDR2 SVGIG (reference sequence). V lost 3 bases, J lost 0 bases, and 5 bases stayed unmatched. The CDR3 DNA sequence: TGTGCCTGGAGGAATGACAGGGGTAGCACAGATACGCAGTATTTT. Protein: CAWRNDRGSTDTQYF.

The chain combines TRBV28 with TRBJ2-7; D is perhaps TRBD1 (5 bases). The V gene lost 4 bases and the J gene lost 6 bases, with 19 bases spanning the gap. In germline, CDR1 is MDHEN, CDR2 SYDVKM. There are 15 residues in the CDR3. The CDR3 sequence: CASSSTVQGLGEQYF. In DNA form, the CDR3 reads TGTGCCAGCAGTTCAACCGTCCAGGGTCTGGGCGAGCAGTACTTC.

The chain carries TRBV27 and TRBJ2-3, with D perhaps TRBD1 (6 bases). Trimming left V 0 bases short and J 6 bases short, with 13 bases between. The CDR3 has 15 residues. Germline V gives CDR1 MNHEY, CDR2 SMNVEV (reference sequence). The CDR3 sequence is CASSLSPLGADTQYF. In nucleotides, the CDR3 is TGTGCCAGCAGTTTATCGCCCTTGGGGGCTGATACGCAGTATTTT.

The genes are TRBV19 and TRBJ2-7, with 7 nucleotides matching TRBD1. The length of the CDR3 is 14 residues. V was clipped by 3 bases and J by 0 bases; unmatched bases: 2. Germline CDR1 is LNHDA and CDR2 is SQIVND (reference sequence). CDR3 loop: CASSITGDSYEQYV. CDR3 DNA sequence: TGTGCCAGTAGTATCACAGGGGACTCCTACGAGCAGTACGTC.

The chain has TRBV5-4 and TRBJ2-1, with 10 positions matching TRBD2. V lost 4 bases, J lost 7 bases, and 11 bases stayed unmatched. The CDR3 has 16 residues. The germline V gene encodes CDR1 SGHNT and CDR2 YYREEE (reference sequence). Here the CDR3 DNA reads TGTGCCAGCAGCACACTAATAGCGGGAGGCTCTAATGAGCAGTTCTTC. Residues: CASSTLIAGGSNEQFF. The full variable domain, rest sourced from reference TRBV5-4 and TRBJ2-1, is ETGVTQSPTHLIKTRGQQVTLRCSSQSGHNTVSWYQQALGQGPQFIFQYYREEENGRGNFPPRFSGLQFPNYSSELNVNALELDDSALYLCASSTLIAGGSNEQFFGPGTRLTVL.

The V gene is TRBV4-1, the J gene TRBJ1-1, with a tentative D call TRBD1 (6 bases). CDR3 length: 14 residues. V dropped 5 bases and J dropped 2 bases, with 12 bases sitting between them. Germline assignment: CDR1 MGHRA and CDR2 YSYEKL. CDR3 sequence: CASSYGQRNTEAFF. The CDR3, as DNA: TGCGCCAGCAGCTACGGACAGCGAAACACTGAAGCTTTCTTT.

The rearrangement links TRBV7-9 to TRBJ2-1, with 9 bases aligning to TRBD2. In germline, CDR1 is SEHNR, CDR2 FQNEAQ (reference sequence). V shed 5 bases and J 0 bases; nucleotides not matched to a gene: 5. This CDR3 contains 16 residues. The CDR3 loop reads CASSDTSGRSYNEQFF. CDR3 bases: TGTGCCAGCAGCGATACTAGCGGGCGCTCCTACAATGAGCAGTTCTTC. Supplemented by reference TRBV7-9 and TRBJ2-1, the full variable domain reads DTGVSQNPRHKITKRGQNVTFRCDPISEHNRLYWYRQTLGQGPEFLTYFQNEAQLEKSRLLSDRFSAERPKGSFSTLEIQRTEQGDSAMYLCASSDTSGRSYNEQFFGPGTRLTVL.

The chain is built from TRBV4-1 and TRBJ1-5; D possibly corresponds to TRBD1 (5 bases). The CDR3 contains 15 residues. Per the germline V gene, CDR1 is MGHRA and CDR2 is YSYEKL. V dropped 0 bases and J dropped 4 bases, with 10 bases sitting between them. CDR3 sequence: CASSQDPGGNQPQHF. The CDR3 bases are TGCGCCAGCAGCCAAGATCCGGGGGGGAATCAGCCCCAGCATTTT.

The chain joins TRBV7-2 to TRBJ2-7; 7 nucleotides agree with TRBD1. This CDR3 is built from 13 residues. V lost 5 bases, J lost 2 bases, and 3 bases stayed unmatched. The germline CDR1 and CDR2 sequences are SGHTA and FQGNSA. The CDR3: CASSLQGTYEQYF. CDR3 bases: TGTGCCAGCAGCCTACAGGGGACCTACGAGCAGTACTTC.